Listed below are T cell receptor beta chains from one sample, sequenced in a study of siplizumab effects on memory and regulatory T cells. Clones were sequenced by immunoSEQ multiplex PCR, and TCRdb holds only the in-frame ones, with some missing. The sample yields more than 60,000 clones, roughly 97% seen once. The sample was naive CD8+ T cells sorted from blood. These receptors came from a human donor in good health. The CDR3 runs from the conserved cysteine through the conserved F or W. The order of the fields is V gene, J gene, clone size, D gene, CDR3 DNA, CDR3 protein. The D gene is left open where the match is weak. Only part of the rows carry a size: once, few, many, or a class if the clone is expanded.

TRBV28	TRBJ1-6	.	.	TGTGCCAGCACCATCACGGTTAATTCACCCCTCCACTTT	CASTITVNSPLHF
TRBV19	TRBJ2-1	.	TRBD2	TGTGCCAGTACGACTGGCGGGGGGGCCATTGAGCAGTTCTTC	CASTTGGGAIEQFF
TRBV9	TRBJ1-2	once	.	TGTGCCAGCAGCTTATCAACGACGGACAGCAACTATGGCTACACCTTC	CASSLSTTDSNYGYTF
TRBV7-9	TRBJ1-4	.	.	TGTGCCAGCAGCTTTGGTGAAAAACTGTTTTTT	CASSFGEKLFF
TRBV5-1	TRBJ2-1	.	.	TGCGCCAGCAGACGTAGTTATGAGCAGTTCTTC	CASRRSYEQFF
TRBV6-6	TRBJ2-5	.	.	TGTGCCAGCAGTTACTCGGTAGACCAAGAGACCCAGTACTTC	CASSYSVDQETQYF
TRBV9	TRBJ1-2	once	TRBD1	TGTGCCAGCCGGGACAGGGGCTCGGGAGGCTACACCTTC	CASRDRGSGGYTF
TRBV28	TRBJ2-7	.	.	TGTGCCAGCCAGGAGGCGGGCTACGAGCAGTACTTC	CASQEAGYEQYF
TRBV6-5	TRBJ2-1	.	TRBD1	TGTGCCAGCAGCACCCGGACAGGGGGATCCGATGAGCAGTTCTTC	CASSTRTGGSDEQFF
TRBV19	TRBJ2-3	.	TRBD1	TGTGCCAGTAGTATCGGGACAGGTCGGGCAGATACGCAGTATTTT	CASSIGTGRADTQYF
TRBV19	TRBJ2-1	.	TRBD1	TGTGCCACAGAACAGGGGTGGTATGAGCAGTTCTTC	CATEQGWYEQFF
TRBV27	TRBJ2-3	.	TRBD2	TGTGCCAGCAGCATTAGCGGGGGGCGAGATACGCAGTATTTT	CASSISGGRDTQYF
TRBV9	TRBJ1-5	.	.	TGTGCCAGCAGCGTAGGAGGGTATAGCAATCAGCCCCAGCATTTT	CASSVGGYSNQPQHF
TRBV4-1	TRBJ2-3	.	TRBD2	TGCGCCAGCAGCCACGTCTCGGGACTAGCTACAGATACGCAGTATTTT	CASSHVSGLATDTQYF
TRBV19	TRBJ2-7	.	TRBD2	TGTGCCAGTAGTATATTTGGGGGGGTTCTCTACGAGCAGTACTTC	CASSIFGGVLYEQYF
TRBV12-5	TRBJ2-3	.	.	TGTGCTAGTGCCCTGGTGGGTAAGTCCACAGATACGCAGTATTTT	CASALVGKSTDTQYF
TRBV14	TRBJ2-3	.	.	TGTGCCAGCAGCCTAAGACAGGGAGGATCTACTACGCAGTATTTT	CASSLRQGGSTTQYF